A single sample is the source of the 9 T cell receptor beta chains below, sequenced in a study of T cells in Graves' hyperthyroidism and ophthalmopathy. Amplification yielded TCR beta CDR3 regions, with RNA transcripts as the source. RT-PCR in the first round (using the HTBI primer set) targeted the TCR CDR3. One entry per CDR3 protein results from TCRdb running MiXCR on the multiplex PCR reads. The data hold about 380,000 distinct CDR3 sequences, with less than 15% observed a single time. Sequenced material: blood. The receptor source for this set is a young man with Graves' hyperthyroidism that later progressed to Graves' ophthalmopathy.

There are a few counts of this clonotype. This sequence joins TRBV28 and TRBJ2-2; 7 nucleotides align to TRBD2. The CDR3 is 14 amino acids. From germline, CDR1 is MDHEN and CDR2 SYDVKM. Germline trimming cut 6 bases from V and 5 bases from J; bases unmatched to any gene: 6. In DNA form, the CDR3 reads TGTGCCAGCAGGGGAGGGGTCAGGACCGGGGAGCTGTTTTTT. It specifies CASRGGVRTGELFF.

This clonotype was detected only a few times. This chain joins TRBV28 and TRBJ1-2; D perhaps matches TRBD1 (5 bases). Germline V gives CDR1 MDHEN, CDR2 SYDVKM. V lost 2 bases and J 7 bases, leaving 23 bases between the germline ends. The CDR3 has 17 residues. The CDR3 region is CASSLRGTKIWTLGYTF. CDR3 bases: TGTGCCAGCAGTTTAAGGGGAACCAAGATTTGGACCCTTGGCTACACCTTC.

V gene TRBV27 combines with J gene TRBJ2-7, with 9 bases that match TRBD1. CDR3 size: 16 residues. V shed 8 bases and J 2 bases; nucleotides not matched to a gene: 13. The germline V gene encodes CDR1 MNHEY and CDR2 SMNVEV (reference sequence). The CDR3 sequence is CASQPIPGQGPYEQYF. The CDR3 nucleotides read TGTGCCAGCCAACCGATCCCGGGACAGGGCCCCTACGAGCAGTACTTC.

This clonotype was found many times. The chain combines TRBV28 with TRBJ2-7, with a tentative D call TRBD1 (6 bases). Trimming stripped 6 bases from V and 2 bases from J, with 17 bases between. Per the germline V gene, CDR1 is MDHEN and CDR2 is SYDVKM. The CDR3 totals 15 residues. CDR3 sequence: CASRAGELATYEQYF. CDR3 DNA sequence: TGTGCCAGCAGGGCAGGGGAGTTGGCTACCTACGAGCAGTACTTC.

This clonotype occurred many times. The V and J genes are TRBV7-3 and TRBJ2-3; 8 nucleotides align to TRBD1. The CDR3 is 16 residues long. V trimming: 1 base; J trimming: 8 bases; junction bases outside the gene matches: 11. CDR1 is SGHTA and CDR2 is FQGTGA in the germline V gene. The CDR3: CASSLRAWTGRATQYF. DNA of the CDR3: TGTGCCAGCAGCTTAAGAGCCTGGACAGGGCGAGCTACGCAGTATTTT.

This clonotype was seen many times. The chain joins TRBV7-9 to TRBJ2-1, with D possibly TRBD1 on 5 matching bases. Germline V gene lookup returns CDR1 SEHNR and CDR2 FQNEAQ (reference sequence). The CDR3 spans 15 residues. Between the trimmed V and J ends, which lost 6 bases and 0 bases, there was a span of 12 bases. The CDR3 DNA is TGTGCCAGCAGTAATCGACAGAGCTCCTACAATGAGCAGTTCTTC. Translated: CASSNRQSSYNEQFF. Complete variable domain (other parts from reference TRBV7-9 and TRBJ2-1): DTGVSQNPRHKITKRGQNVTFRCDPISEHNRLYWYRQTLGQGPEFLTYFQNEAQLEKSRLLSDRFSAERPKGSFSTLEIQRTEQGDSAMYLCASSNRQSSYNEQFFGPGTRLTVL.

The chain's CDR3 is CASSRIGELFF. The CDR3 coding sequence is TGCGCCAGCAGCAGGATCGGGGAGCTGTTTTTT. The rearrangement links TRBV5-1 to TRBJ2-2; no clear D. Trimming took 4 bases from V and 7 from J, leaving 5 bases between them. Germline CDR1 SGHRS, CDR2 YFSETQ. The length of the CDR3 is 11 residues.

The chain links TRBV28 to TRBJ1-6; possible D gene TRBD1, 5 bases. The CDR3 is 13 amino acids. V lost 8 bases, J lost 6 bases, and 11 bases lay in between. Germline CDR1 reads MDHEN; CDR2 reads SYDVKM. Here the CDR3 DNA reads TGTGCCAGCGGCGGGGGGGGTAATTCACCCCTCCACTTT. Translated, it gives CASGGGGNSPLHF.

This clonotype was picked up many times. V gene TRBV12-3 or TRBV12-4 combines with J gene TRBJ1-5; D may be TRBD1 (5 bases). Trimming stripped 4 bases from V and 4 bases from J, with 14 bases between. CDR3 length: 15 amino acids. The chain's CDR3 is CASSSGAGLNQPQHF. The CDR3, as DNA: TGTGCCAGCAGTTCTGGGGCGGGTCTGAATCAGCCCCAGCATTTT.